The TCR beta chain described here comes from a study of T-cell memory formation after mild COVID-19. Study context: Clusters of TCRs were largely donor specific. Study conclusions and caveats: Contracting clones localized mainly to CM and EM when CD4+ and mainly to EMRA when CD8+.

V lost 4 bases, J lost 2 bases, and 12 bases lay in between. The CDR3 extends over 14 amino acids. Germline V gene data show CDR1 as SGHKS and CDR2 as YYEKEE (reference sequence). TCRalpha and TCRbeta libraries used 5'RACE with constant-segment primers and UMIs. Using its own MiXCR run on the 5' RACE reads, TCRdb lists one record per CDR3 protein. This sample has around 260,000 distinct CDR3 sequences; 15% to 20% occur once, and the top ten carry about a fifth. This clonotype showed up many times. Its cognate antigen is unknown. The receptor was derived from a young man who had mild COVID-19 (a few samples of this study predate the infection). Cell type and time point are not known. The chain carries TRBV5-5 and TRBJ1-1; D not resolved. Sequencing input: PBMCs or a T cell subset sorted from them (not recorded which). CDR3 in DNA: TGTGCCAGCAGCCCGTCGGAGCTTAACACTGAAGCTTTCTTT. It is translated as CASSPSELNTEAFF.